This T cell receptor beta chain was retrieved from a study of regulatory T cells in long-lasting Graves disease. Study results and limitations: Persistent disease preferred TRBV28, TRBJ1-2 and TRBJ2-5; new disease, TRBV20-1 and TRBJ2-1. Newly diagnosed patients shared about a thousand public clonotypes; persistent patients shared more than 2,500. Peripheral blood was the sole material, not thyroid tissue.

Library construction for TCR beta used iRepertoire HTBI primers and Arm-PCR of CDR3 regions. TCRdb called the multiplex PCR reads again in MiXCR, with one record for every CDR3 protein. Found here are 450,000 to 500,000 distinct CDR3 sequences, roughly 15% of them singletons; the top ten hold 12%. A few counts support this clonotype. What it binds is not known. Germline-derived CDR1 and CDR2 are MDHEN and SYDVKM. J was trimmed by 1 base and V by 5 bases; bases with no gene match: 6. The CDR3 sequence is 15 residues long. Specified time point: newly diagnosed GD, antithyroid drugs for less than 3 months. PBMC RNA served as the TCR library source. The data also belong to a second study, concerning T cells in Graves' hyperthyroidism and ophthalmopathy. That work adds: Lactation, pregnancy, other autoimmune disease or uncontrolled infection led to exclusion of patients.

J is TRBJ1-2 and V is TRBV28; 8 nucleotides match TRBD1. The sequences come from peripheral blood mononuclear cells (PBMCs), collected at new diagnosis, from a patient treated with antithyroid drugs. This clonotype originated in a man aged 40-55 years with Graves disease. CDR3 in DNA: TGTGCCAGCAGTCGGCCGACAGGGGTTAACTATGGCTACACCTTC. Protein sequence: CASSRPTGVNYGYTF.